The 29 T cell receptor beta chains reported below all come from one sample, sequenced in a study of T cells in narcolepsy. TCRdb's copy holds only in-frame clones and misses some; the assay was immunoSEQ multiplex PCR. The table records some 30,000 clones, more than 80% of them present only once. Sample: CD45RA- memory CD4+ T cells from PBMCs. The origin of the receptors is a human donor with narcolepsy.

The CDR3 DNA is TGTGCCAGCAGCTTAGAACCCCAAAGCTCTGGAAACACCATATATTTT. Its translation is CASSLEPQSSGNTIYF. The J gene is TRBJ1-3, the V gene TRBV7-6; unclear D gene. V gave up 1 base and J gave up 0 bases, with 10 bases separating them. Germline CDR1 and CDR2: SGHVS and FNYEAQ. There are 16 residues in the CDR3.

The chain combines TRBV5-1 with TRBJ2-1; 11 bases map to TRBD1. The germline V gene encodes CDR1 SGHRS and CDR2 YFSETQ. This CDR3 is 16 amino acids long. Losses at the gene ends were 3 bases for V and 9 bases for J; bases not matched to a gene: 11. This CDR3 reads CASSWDGTGGSTEQFF. The CDR3 DNA follows: TGCGCCAGCAGCTGGGATGGGACAGGGGGATCCACTGAGCAGTTCTTC.

This rearrangement joins TRBV4-3 to TRBJ1-2; D not certain. This CDR3 comprises 13 residues. CDR1 and CDR2 from the germline V gene are LGHNA and YSLEER. Trimming took 3 bases from V and 4 from J, leaving 9 bases between them. CDR3 bases: TGCGCCAGCAGCCAGGGGATTGCCTATGGCTACACCTTC. It specifies CASSQGIAYGYTF.

This clone was seen just once. This chain connects TRBV19 to TRBJ1-4; D is possibly TRBD1 (5 bases). Deletions cut 1 base from V and 7 bases from J, with 16 bases between. The CDR3 is 16 amino acids. Germline V CDR1 and CDR2: LNHDA, SQIVND (reference sequence). The CDR3 sequence: CASSIGQQSFGEKLFF. For the CDR3, the DNA is TGTGCCAGTAGTATAGGACAGCAGTCCTTCGGTGAAAAACTGTTTTTT.

This chain joins TRBV2 and TRBJ1-4; D uncertain. Germline CDR1 and CDR2: SNHLY and FYNNEI. The CDR3 sequence is 14 residues long. Trimming took off 6 bases at V and 0 bases at J, with 8 bases between the two ends. The CDR3 is CASRSQSTNEKLFF. Here the CDR3 DNA reads TGTGCCAGCAGGAGCCAGTCAACTAATGAAAAACTGTTTTTT.

The CDR3 DNA sequence: TGTGCCAGTAGTATTCGGTGGGGTGAAGCTTTCTTT. Translating gives CASSIRWGEAFF. The genes are TRBV19 and TRBJ1-1; D not resolved. The V and J ends lost 3 bases and 7 bases respectively, with 9 bases between them. Looked up from germline, CDR1 is LNHDA and CDR2 is SQIVND (reference sequence). The CDR3 covers 12 residues.

The chain carries TRBV28 and TRBJ2-7; D is ambiguous. This CDR3 is 12 amino acids long. Germline assignment: CDR1 MDHEN and CDR2 SYDVKM. The V end was cut by 3 bases, the J end by 3 bases, with 6 bases between. The CDR3 protein is CASSFQNYEQYF. The CDR3 bases are TGTGCCAGCAGTTTCCAGAACTACGAGCAGTACTTC.

This clone showed up just a few times. The chain links TRBV18 to TRBJ2-5, with unresolved D. Trimming removed 3 bases from V and 2 bases from J, with 4 bases in between. Germline V lookup: CDR1 KGHSH, CDR2 LQKENI. The CDR3 loop spans 12 amino acids. This CDR3 reads CASSPMQETQYF. The CDR3 coding sequence is TGTGCCAGCTCACCGATGCAAGAGACCCAGTACTTC. Supplemented by reference TRBV18 and TRBJ2-5, the full variable domain reads NAGVMQNPRHLVRRRGQEARLRCSPMKGHSHVYWYRQLPEEGLKFMVYLQKENIIDESGMPKERFSAEFPKEGPSILRIQQVVRGDSAAYFCASSPMQETQYFGPGTRLLVL.

This chain joins TRBV15 and TRBJ1-2; a possible D gene is TRBD1 (6 bases). The V end lost 0 bases, the J end lost 6 bases, and 8 bases lay between the germline ends. This CDR3 comprises 13 residues. Germline V lookup: CDR1 LNHNV, CDR2 YYDKDF (reference sequence). The DNA of the CDR3 is TGTGCCACCAGCAGAGATAGACAGGATGGCTACACCTTC. Residues: CATSRDRQDGYTF.

The CDR3 loop reads CSVGRTSGYTF. CDR3 coding DNA: TGCAGCGTTGGTCGGACAAGTGGCTACACCTTC. The chain links TRBV29-1 to TRBJ1-2; tentative D call: TRBD1 (5 bases). The CDR3 length is 11 residues. Looked up from germline, CDR1 is SQVTM and CDR2 is ANQGSEA. Trimming removed 4 bases at V and 7 bases at J, with 10 bases between.

The V gene is TRBV19, the J gene TRBJ1-2, with TRBD1 as a possible D gene (5 bases). This CDR3 spans 15 amino acids. Trimming shortened V by 6 bases and J by 1 base, and 15 bases separated the two germline ends. CDR1 and CDR2 from the germline V gene are LNHDA and SQIVND (reference sequence). The CDR3 nucleotides read TGTGCCAGTAGCCTCATGACCGACAGTAACTATGGCTACACCTTC. This codes for CASSLMTDSNYGYTF. Drawing the rest from reference TRBV19 and TRBJ1-2, the complete variable domain is DGGITQSPKYLFRKEGQNVTLSCEQNLNHDAMYWYRQDPGQGLRLIYYSQIVNDFQKGDIAEGYSVSREKKESFPLTVTSAQKNPTAFYLCASSLMTDSNYGYTFGSGTRLTVV.

This chain uses TRBV5-4 with TRBJ2-5; TRBD1 matches at 7 bases. The CDR3 runs to 15 residues. V dropped 1 base and J dropped 2; count of bases not matched to a gene: 5. CDR1 is SGHNT and CDR2 is YYREEE in the germline V gene (reference sequence). The CDR3 region has the DNA TGTGCCAGCAGCTTGAGCAGGGGGTGGCAAGAGACCCAGTACTTC. Translating gives CASSLSRGWQETQYF.

V is TRBV6-1 and J is TRBJ1-5, with a tentative D call TRBD1 (5 bases). Germline lookup yields CDR1 MNHNS and CDR2 SASEGT. Trimming left V 2 bases short and J 6 bases short, with 14 bases between. The CDR3 contains 15 residues. CDR3 loop: CASSELSGRGQPQHF. The CDR3 DNA follows: TGTGCCAGCAGTGAATTGTCCGGGAGGGGTCAGCCCCAGCATTTT.

This clone was recorded a few times. The rearrangement uses TRBV23-1 and TRBJ1-1, with 7 nucleotides matching TRBD1. TRBV23-1 is recorded as an ORF, its role being uncertain. There are 12 residues in the CDR3. V dropped 3 bases and J dropped 6; count of bases not matched to a gene: 1. The CDR3 protein is CASSHQGAEAFF. CDR3 bases: TGCGCCAGCAGTCATCAGGGGGCTGAAGCTTTCTTT.

CDR3 coding DNA: TGTGCCTCCGCTAGACACCGGGACACTGAAGCTTTCTTT. Amino acids: CASARHRDTEAFF. The J gene is TRBJ1-1, the V gene TRBV30; D uncertain. Trimming shortened V by 7 bases and J by 3 bases, and 15 bases separated the two germline ends. The CDR3 consists of 13 residues. In germline, CDR1 is GTSNPN, CDR2 SVGIG (reference sequence).

The V call is TRBV19, the J call TRBJ2-5, with D possibly matching TRBD2 (5 bases). Trimming removed 3 bases from V and 4 bases from J, with 12 bases in between. In germline, CDR1 is LNHDA, CDR2 SQIVND (reference sequence). This CDR3 spans 14 amino acids. CDR3 in amino acids: CASSMGLAGETQYF. CDR3 DNA: TGTGCCAGTAGTATGGGCCTTGCGGGAGAGACCCAGTACTTC. The full variable domain, completed using reference TRBV19 and TRBJ2-5, is DGGITQSPKYLFRKEGQNVTLSCEQNLNHDAMYWYRQDPGQGLRLIYYSQIVNDFQKGDIAEGYSVSREKKESFPLTVTSAQKNPTAFYLCASSMGLAGETQYFGPGTRLLVL.

V is TRBV7-2 and J is TRBJ2-3; D not certain. The germline V gene encodes CDR1 SGHTA and CDR2 FQGNSA. Trimming took off 1 base at V and 2 bases at J, with 4 bases between the two ends. This CDR3 spans 13 amino acids. CDR3 in amino acids: CASSLVDTDTQYF. As DNA, the CDR3 is TGTGCCAGCAGCTTAGTTGACACAGATACGCAGTATTTT. The variable domain in full, completed from reference TRBV7-2 and TRBJ2-3, reads GAGVSQSPSNKVTEKGKDVELRCDPISGHTALYWYRQSLGQGLEFLIYFQGNSAPDKSGLPSDRFSAERTGGSVSTLTIQRTQQEDSAVYLCASSLVDTDTQYFGPGTRLTVL.

This sequence joins TRBV19 and TRBJ1-2, with 10 bases that match TRBD1. This CDR3 is 17 amino acids long. In germline, CDR1 is LNHDA, CDR2 SQIVND (reference sequence). Trimming cost V 6 bases and J 2 bases; bases outside gene matches: 12. CDR3 amino acids: CASSPEGQGYANYGYTF. The DNA of the CDR3 is TGTGCCAGTAGCCCGGAGGGACAGGGGTACGCGAACTATGGCTACACCTTC.

As regards this clone: The sample contains more than one DNA sequence encoding this CDR3. CDR3 DNA sequence: TGCAGTGCTAGAACGACAGATACGCAGTATTTT. Its translation is CSARTTDTQYF. The chain couples TRBV20-1 to TRBJ2-3, with D unclear. The CDR3 length is 11 residues. Trimming removed 2 bases at V and 3 bases at J, with 3 bases between. The germline V gene encodes CDR1 DFQATT and CDR2 SNEGSKA (reference sequence).

The chain uses TRBV5-6 and TRBJ1-4, with 7 bases fitting TRBD1. Germline trimming cut 4 bases from V and 4 bases from J; bases unmatched to any gene: 7. This CDR3 is built from 15 residues. In germline, CDR1 is SGHDT, CDR2 YYEEEE. This CDR3 is CASSPAGTVNEKLFF. The CDR3 DNA reads as TGTGCCAGCAGCCCGGCTGGGACAGTTAATGAAAAACTGTTTTTT.

The chain links TRBV28 to TRBJ2-7, with 7 positions matching TRBD1. This CDR3 spans 15 amino acids. Trimming cost V 4 bases and J 0 bases; bases outside gene matches: 6. In germline, CDR1 is MDHEN, CDR2 SYDVKM. CDR3 sequence (DNA): TGTGCCAGCAGTTCAGGGGGACGAAGCTCCTACGAGCAGTACTTC. Encoded protein: CASSSGGRSSYEQYF. The entire variable domain, with the rest obtained from reference TRBV28 and TRBJ2-7, is as follows: DVKVTQSSRYLVKRTGEKVFLECVQDMDHENMFWYRQDPGLGLRLIYFSYDVKMKEKGDIPEGYSVSREKKERFSLILESASTNQTSMYLCASSSGGRSSYEQYFGPGTRLTVT.

The chain's CDR3 is CASITGTTHNEQFF. CDR3 coding DNA: TGTGCCAGCATCACGGGGACAACCCACAATGAGCAGTTCTTC. The chain couples TRBV6-6 to TRBJ2-1; possibly TRBD1 for D (6 bases). The CDR3 runs to 14 residues. V was cut by 7 bases and J by 5 bases, with 15 bases left in between. CDR1 MNHNY and CDR2 SVGAGI come from the germline V gene (reference sequence).

This chain connects TRBV14 to TRBJ2-7, with D uncertain. Germline CDR1 SGHDN, CDR2 FVKESK. The CDR3 length is 13 residues. V dropped 5 bases and J dropped 3 bases, with 11 bases sitting between them. CDR3 loop: CASSVTDFYEQYF. In DNA, the CDR3 is TGTGCCAGCAGCGTCACAGACTTCTACGAGCAGTACTTC.

The rearrangement links TRBV6-5 to TRBJ2-3, with 7 bases matching TRBD2. Germline-derived CDR1 and CDR2 are MNHEY and SVGAGI. Trimming took 5 bases from V and 9 from J; bases not matched to a gene: 8. The CDR3 extends over 13 amino acids. This CDR3 reads CASSGGGEQTQYF. As DNA, the CDR3 is TGTGCCAGCAGTGGGGGAGGGGAGCAAACGCAGTATTTT.

V and J are TRBV27 and TRBJ2-2; 9 bases fit TRBD1. Germline lookup yields CDR1 MNHEY and CDR2 SMNVEV (reference sequence). This CDR3 contains 16 residues. Unmatched junction bases numbered 8, after V lost 4 bases and J lost 5 bases. This chain's CDR3 is CASSSPGQGRTGELFF. For the CDR3, the DNA is TGTGCCAGCAGTTCACCGGGACAGGGAAGGACCGGGGAGCTGTTTTTT.

This clone was detected only a few times. J is TRBJ2-7 and V is TRBV6-6; D is unresolved. Looked up from germline, CDR1 is MNHNY and CDR2 is SVGAGI (reference sequence). Trimming removed 2 bases from V and 6 bases from J, with 14 bases in between. This CDR3 contains 14 residues. CDR3 nucleotide sequence: TGTGCCAGCAGTTACAGCACGGCCTCCCCCGAGCAGTACGTC. Amino acids: CASSYSTASPEQYV.

CDR3 residues: CASASGGIDYNEQFF. CDR3 in DNA: TGTGCCAGCGCGAGCGGGGGGATCGACTACAATGAGCAGTTCTTC. The chain uses TRBV28 and TRBJ2-1; TRBD2 agrees at 9 bases. Per the germline V gene, CDR1 is MDHEN and CDR2 is SYDVKM. Trimming removed 8 bases from V and 3 bases from J; junction bases left unmatched: 8. This CDR3 contains 15 residues. The full variable domain, in which reference TRBV28 and TRBJ2-1 provide the parts outside the CDR3, is DVKVTQSSRYLVKRTGEKVFLECVQDMDHENMFWYRQDPGLGLRLIYFSYDVKMKEKGDIPEGYSVSREKKERFSLILESASTNQTSMYLCASASGGIDYNEQFFGPGTRLTVL.

This clone has a single count. The rearrangement joins TRBV2 to TRBJ2-2, with D unclear. CDR1 and CDR2 (germline): SNHLY, FYNNEI. The CDR3 contains 13 residues. V lost 4 bases to trimming and J lost 4 bases, with 7 bases between them. The CDR3, as DNA: TGTGCCAGCAGTGGGCGGCTCACCGGGGAGCTGTTTTTT. The encoded protein is CASSGRLTGELFF.

The sample holds one count of this clone. This sequence joins TRBV9 and TRBJ2-1, with a weak D call TRBD1 (6 bases). CDR1 SGDLS and CDR2 YYNGEE come from the germline V gene. CDR3 size: 15 residues. V shed 3 bases and J shed 2 bases, with 12 bases lying between them. The CDR3, as DNA: TGTGCCAGCAGCGGACAGGCGACTCCCTACAATGAGCAGTTCTTC. It translates to CASSGQATPYNEQFF.